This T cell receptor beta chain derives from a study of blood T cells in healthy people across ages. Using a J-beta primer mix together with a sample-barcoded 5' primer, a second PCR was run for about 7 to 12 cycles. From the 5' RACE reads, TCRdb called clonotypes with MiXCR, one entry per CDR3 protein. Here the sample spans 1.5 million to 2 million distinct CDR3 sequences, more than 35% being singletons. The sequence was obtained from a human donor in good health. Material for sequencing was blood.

Here the CDR3 reads CASSPSGRGKETQYF. The CDR3, as DNA: TGTGCCAGCAGCCCCTCAGGGCGTGGGAAGGAGACCCAGTACTTC. The V gene is TRBV3-1, the J gene TRBJ2-7; the D gene is possibly TRBD1 (5 bases). The J call is doubtful: the DNA matches TRBJ2-5 better. CDR3 length: 15 residues. Germline values: CDR1 LGHDT, CDR2 YNNKEL (reference sequence).